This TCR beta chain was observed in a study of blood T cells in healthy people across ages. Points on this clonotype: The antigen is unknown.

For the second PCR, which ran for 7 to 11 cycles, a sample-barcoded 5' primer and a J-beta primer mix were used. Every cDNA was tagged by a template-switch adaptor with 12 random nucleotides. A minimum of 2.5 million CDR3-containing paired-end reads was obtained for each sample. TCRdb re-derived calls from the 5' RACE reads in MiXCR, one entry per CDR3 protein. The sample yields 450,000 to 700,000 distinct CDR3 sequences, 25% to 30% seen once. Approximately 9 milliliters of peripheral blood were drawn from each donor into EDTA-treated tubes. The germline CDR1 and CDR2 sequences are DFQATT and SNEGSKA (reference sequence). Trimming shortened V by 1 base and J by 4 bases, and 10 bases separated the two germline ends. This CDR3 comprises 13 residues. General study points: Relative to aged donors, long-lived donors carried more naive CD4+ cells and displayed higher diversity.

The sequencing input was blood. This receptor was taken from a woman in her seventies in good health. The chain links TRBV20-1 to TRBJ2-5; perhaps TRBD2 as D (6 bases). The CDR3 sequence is CSARGSGGETQYF. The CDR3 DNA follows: TGCAGTGCTAGAGGATCCGGGGGAGAGACCCAGTACTTC.